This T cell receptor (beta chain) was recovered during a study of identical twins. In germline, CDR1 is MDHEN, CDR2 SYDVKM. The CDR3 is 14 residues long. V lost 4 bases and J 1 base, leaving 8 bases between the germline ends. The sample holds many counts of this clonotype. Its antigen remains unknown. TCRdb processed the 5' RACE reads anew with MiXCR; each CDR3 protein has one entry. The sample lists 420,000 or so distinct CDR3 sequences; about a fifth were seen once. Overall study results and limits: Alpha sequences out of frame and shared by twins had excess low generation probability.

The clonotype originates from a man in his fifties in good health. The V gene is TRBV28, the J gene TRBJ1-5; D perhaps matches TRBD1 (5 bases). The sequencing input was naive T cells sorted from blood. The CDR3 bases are TGTGCCAGCAGTTCCCGACAGAGCAATCAGCCCCAGCATTTT. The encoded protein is CASSSRQSNQPQHF.